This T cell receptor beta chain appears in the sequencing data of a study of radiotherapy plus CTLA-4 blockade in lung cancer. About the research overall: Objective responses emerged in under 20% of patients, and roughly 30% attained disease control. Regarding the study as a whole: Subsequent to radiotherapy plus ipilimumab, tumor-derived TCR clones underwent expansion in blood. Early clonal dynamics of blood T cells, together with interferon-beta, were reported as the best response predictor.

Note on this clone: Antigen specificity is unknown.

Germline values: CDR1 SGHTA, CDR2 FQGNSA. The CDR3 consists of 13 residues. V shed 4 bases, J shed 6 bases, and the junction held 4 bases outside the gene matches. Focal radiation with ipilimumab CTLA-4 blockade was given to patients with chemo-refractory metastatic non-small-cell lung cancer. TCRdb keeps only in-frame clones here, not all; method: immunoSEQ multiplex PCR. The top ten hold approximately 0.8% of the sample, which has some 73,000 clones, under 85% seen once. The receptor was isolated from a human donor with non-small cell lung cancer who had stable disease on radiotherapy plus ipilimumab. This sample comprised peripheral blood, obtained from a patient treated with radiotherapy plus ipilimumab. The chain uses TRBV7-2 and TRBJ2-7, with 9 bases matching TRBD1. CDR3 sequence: CASSSMGQGEQYF. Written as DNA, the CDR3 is TGTGCCAGCAGCTCGATGGGACAGGGCGAGCAGTACTTC. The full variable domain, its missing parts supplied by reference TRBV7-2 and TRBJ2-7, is GAGVSQSPSNKVTEKGKDVELRCDPISGHTALYWYRQSLGQGLEFLIYFQGNSAPDKSGLPSDRFSAERTGGSVSTLTIQRTQQEDSAVYLCASSSMGQGEQYFGPGTRLTVT.